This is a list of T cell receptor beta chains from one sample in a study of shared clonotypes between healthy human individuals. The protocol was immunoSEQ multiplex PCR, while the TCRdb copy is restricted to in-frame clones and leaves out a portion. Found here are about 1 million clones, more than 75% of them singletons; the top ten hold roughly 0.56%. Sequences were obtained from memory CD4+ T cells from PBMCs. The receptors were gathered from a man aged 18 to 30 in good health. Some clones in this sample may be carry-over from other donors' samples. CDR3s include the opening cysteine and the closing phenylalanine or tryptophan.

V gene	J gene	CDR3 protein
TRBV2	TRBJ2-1	CASRVAPWSYNEQFF
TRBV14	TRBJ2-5	CASSQAVTQYF
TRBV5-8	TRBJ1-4	CASTPGGAGEKLFF
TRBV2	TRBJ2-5	CASSVGPGGETQYF
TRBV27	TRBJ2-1	CASRRGAYNEQFF
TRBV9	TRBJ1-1	CASSATGGAMNTEAFF
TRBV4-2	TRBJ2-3	CASSQALAWATDTQYF
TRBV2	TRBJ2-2	CASGLAGGPTGELFF
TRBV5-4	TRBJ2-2	CASSLEANTGELFF
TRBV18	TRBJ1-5	CASSQAGGEQPQHF
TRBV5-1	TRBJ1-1	CASSDDQGPEAFF
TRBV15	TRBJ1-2	CATSRDRGRGYGYTF
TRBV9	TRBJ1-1	CASSSRGVATEAFF
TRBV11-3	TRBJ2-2	CASSLSNTGELFF
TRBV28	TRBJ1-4	CASGWGGKVEKLFF
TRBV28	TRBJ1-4	CASSPMTGLGTSNEKLFF
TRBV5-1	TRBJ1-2	CASSLGTGGYGYTF
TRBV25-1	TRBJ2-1	CASSRTSGNEQFF
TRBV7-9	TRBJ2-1	CASSLGASGNEQFF
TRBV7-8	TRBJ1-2	CASSPLFYGYTF
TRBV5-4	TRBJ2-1	CASTGGGGSYNEQFF
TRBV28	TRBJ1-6	CASSRGTGGNSPLHF
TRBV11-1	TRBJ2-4	CASSSRGTKNIQYF
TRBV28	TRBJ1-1	CASSLGGGNTEAFF
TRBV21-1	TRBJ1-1	CASSLKTGAGPYTEAFF
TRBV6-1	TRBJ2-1	CASSESPGGAYNEQFF
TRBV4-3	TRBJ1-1	CASSRDTEAFF
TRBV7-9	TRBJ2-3	CASSLAGGPKDTQYF
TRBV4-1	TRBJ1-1	CASSQVQGHPYFTEAFF
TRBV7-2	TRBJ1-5	CASSFRQGDQPQHF
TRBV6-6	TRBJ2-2	CASRTGGVNTGELFF
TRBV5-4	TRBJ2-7	CASSLRAGGYEQYF